This T cell receptor (beta chain) was captured in a study of human T cells and chemical hapten exposure. Points from the study as a whole: Significantly more large CDR3 similarity clusters were formed by expanded TCRs than by controls.

Each CDR3 protein is one row after TCRdb ran MiXCR on the RACE reads. This table holds approximately 370,000 distinct CDR3 sequences, 4.5% to 5.5% found once. The time point is: pre-sensitization, week 0. Noted treatment: therapeutic diphenylcyclopropenone sensitization with weekly scalp DPC. The drawing of blood occurred before each patch test was applied. Per the germline V gene, CDR1 is ENHRY and CDR2 is SYGVKD. CDR3 length: 14 amino acids. The V end lost 9 bases, the J end lost 2 bases, and 15 bases lay between the germline ends. This clonotype has only a few counts. Its target is unknown. This sequence joins TRBV10-3 and TRBJ2-3; D is tentatively TRBD1 or TRBD2 (6 bases each). Sequencing used whole blood, obtained in connection with sensitization to the hapten diphenylcyclopropenone (DPC). The TCR originated in a woman under 30 with alopecia areata. Some clones in this sample may be carry-over from other donors' samples. Here the CDR3 DNA reads TGTGCCATGGGACGGGGGCTCACCACAGATACGCAGTATTTT. It translates to CAMGRGLTTDTQYF.